The T cell receptor beta chain under discussion was sequenced for a study of beta chain features in type 1 diabetes. Overall study results and limits: TCRB CDR3s from Type 1 diabetes patients were moderately but significantly shorter in all four CD4+ subsets. Equally in patients and controls, PCR might preferentially amplify shorter templates. The naive, central memory and Treg TCRB repertoires showed an apparent similarity that was greater among patients than among healthy donors. In cDNA sequencing, cells with high TCR expression could be over-represented.

On this clone itself: Its antigen is still unknown.

Expressed TCRB transcripts were sequenced after all isolated RNA was converted to cDNA. Naive, central memory and regulatory T cell samples averaged about 3.5 million reads. Repertoires were generated with immunoSEQ multiplex PCR, while TCRdb's copy carries only in-frame clones and drops some. The sample includes under 130,000 clones, under 30% of them seen just once. In germline, CDR1 is MNHEY, CDR2 SMNVEV (reference sequence). V lost 3 bases to trimming and J lost 8 bases, with 14 bases between them. The CDR3 length is 14 residues. This TCR was sampled from a woman aged 18-29 years with type 1 diabetes. The chain employs TRBV27 and TRBJ2-1; D is unclear. Material for sequencing was central memory CD4+ T cells from blood. In DNA, the CDR3 is TGTGCCAGCAGTTTTATCTCAGGTCAACATGAGCAGTTCTTC. This translates into CASSFISGQHEQFF.